This TCR beta chain was identified during a study of cytomegalovirus exposure and HLA in healthy donors. To note about this clone: Its antigen is unidentified.

The validation cohort, a group of around 130 subjects, included the donors and was separate from the roughly 670-subject first cohort. General observations from the study: For cytomegalovirus status, the classifier reportedly gave diagnoses with high specificity and sensitivity. In vitro assays verified that three CMV-associated chains recognized CMV antigens specifically.

The method was immunoSEQ multiplex PCR; TCRdb's version includes in-frame clones alone and lacks a portion of them. The sample yields around 200,000 clones, roughly 77% seen once. The CDR3 runs 15 residues. Germline V gene data show CDR1 as MGHDK and CDR2 as SYGVNS. After removal of 4 bases from V and 3 bases from J, the junction contained 8 bases not matched to a gene. This sequence joins TRBV25-1 and TRBJ2-7; 8 bases agree with TRBD1. The clonotype comes from a woman in her twenties or thirties in good health and CMV-seronegative. The sample taken for sequencing was PBMCs. CDR3 coding DNA: TGTGCCAGCAGTGCCGGGACAGGCGGGGACTACGAGCAGTACTTC. Amino acids: CASSAGTGGDYEQYF.